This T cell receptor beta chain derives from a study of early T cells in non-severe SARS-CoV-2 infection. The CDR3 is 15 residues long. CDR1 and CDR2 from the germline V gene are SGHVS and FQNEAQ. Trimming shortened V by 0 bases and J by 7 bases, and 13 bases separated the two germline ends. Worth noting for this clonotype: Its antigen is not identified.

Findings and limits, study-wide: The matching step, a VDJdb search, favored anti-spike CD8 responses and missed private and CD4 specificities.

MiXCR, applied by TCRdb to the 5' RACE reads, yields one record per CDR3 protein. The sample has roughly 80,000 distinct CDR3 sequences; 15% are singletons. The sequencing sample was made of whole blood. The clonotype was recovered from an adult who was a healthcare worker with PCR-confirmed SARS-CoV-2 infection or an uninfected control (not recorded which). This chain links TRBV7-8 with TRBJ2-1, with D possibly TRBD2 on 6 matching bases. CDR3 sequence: CASSLAAGTPNEQFF. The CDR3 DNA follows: TGTGCCAGCAGCTTAGCAGCCGGGACTCCAAATGAGCAGTTCTTC. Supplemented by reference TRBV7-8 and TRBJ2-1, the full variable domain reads GAGVSQSPRYKVAKRGQDVALRCDPISGHVSLFWYQQALGQGPEFLTYFQNEAQLDKSGLPSDRFFAERPEGSVSTLKIQRTQQEDSAVYLCASSLAAGTPNEQFFGPGTRLTVL.